The source of this TCR beta chain is a study of T cell responses to AZD1222 COVID-19 vaccine. About this clone: The antigen is undetermined.

Overall study results and limits: Elevations in Spike-specific TCR breadth and depth followed administration of two AZD1222 doses. White British donors predominated, females outnumbered males, and clonal diversity was possibly underestimated. After the peak T cell response, and only then, were repertoires sampled.

Libraries were prepared by immunoSEQ multiplex PCR; TCRdb keeps only in-frame clonotypes and omits some of them. Among around 94,000 clones listed, roughly 85% were seen once. Trimming removed 0 bases from V and 4 bases from J, with 4 bases in between. The CDR3 loop spans 13 amino acids. CDR1 and CDR2 from the germline V gene are LGHNA and YSLEER. Pooling of second doses given at about 4 or about 12 weeks was done. This chain uses TRBV4-3 with TRBJ1-5; unclear D gene. The sequenced sample was peripheral blood, obtained 28 days after the second AZD1222 dose. This TCR came from an adult who received the AZD1222 COVID-19 vaccine. CDR3 coding DNA: TGCGCCAGCAGCCAAGATAGTAATCAGCCCCAGCATTTT. This gives the protein CASSQDSNQPQHF.